This T cell receptor beta chain was found in a study of cytomegalovirus exposure and HLA in healthy donors. General study points: An observed cluster of highly shared sequence variants was recorded as a likely sequencing artifact. In a later analysis, a missense DCLRE1C variant was linked to TCR beta V- and J-gene trimming. As was reported, the classifier diagnosed cytomegalovirus status with high specificity and sensitivity. Information on immune exposure was restricted to one variable (CMV serostatus).

Remarks on this clone: The antigen is unknown.

The germline gives CDR1 SGHRS, CDR2 YFSETQ. Trimming at V came to 0 bases and at J to 4 bases, leaving 5 bases not matched to a gene. The CDR3 is made up of 15 amino acids. PCR amplification relied on 60 Vbeta primers (plus 13 Jbeta primers). Method: immunoSEQ multiplex PCR; TCRdb's copy keeps in-frame clones and lacks some. This sample carries under 95,000 clones, with 3% to 4% going to the ten biggest clones. The chain links TRBV5-1 to TRBJ2-3; 7 bases agree with TRBD1. The sequence was collected from a young man in good health and CMV-seropositive. Material: PBMCs. As DNA, the CDR3 is TGCGCCAGCAGCTTGGGAGACAGGGTACCAGATACGCAGTATTTT. This gives the protein CASSLGDRVPDTQYF.